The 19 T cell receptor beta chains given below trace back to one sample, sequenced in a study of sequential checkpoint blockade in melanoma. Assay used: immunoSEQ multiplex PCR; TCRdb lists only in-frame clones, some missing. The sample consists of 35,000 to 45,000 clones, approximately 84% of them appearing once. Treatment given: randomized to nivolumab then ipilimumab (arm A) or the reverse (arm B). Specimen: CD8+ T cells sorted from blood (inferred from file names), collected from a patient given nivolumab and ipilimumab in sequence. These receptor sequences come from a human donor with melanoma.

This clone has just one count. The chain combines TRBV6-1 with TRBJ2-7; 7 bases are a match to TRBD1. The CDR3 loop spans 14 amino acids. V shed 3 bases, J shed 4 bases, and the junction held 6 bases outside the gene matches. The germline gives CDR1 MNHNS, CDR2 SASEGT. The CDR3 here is CASSDTDRAYEQYF. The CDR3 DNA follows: TGTGCCAGCAGTGATACCGACAGGGCTTACGAGCAGTACTTC.

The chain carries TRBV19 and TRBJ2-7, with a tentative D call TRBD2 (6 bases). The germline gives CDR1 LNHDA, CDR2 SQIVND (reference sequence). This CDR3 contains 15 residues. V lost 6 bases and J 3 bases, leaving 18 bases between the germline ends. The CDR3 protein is CASSPGGGAIYEQYF. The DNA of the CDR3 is TGTGCCAGTAGCCCTGGTGGAGGGGCGATCTACGAGCAGTACTTC.

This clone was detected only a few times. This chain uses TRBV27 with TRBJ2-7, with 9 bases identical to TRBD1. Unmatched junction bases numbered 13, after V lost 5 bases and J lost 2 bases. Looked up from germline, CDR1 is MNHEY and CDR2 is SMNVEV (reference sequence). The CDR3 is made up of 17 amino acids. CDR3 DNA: TGTGCCAGCAGTATCCTCCCCCCGGGACAGGGTACCTACGAGCAGTACTTC. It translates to CASSILPPGQGTYEQYF.

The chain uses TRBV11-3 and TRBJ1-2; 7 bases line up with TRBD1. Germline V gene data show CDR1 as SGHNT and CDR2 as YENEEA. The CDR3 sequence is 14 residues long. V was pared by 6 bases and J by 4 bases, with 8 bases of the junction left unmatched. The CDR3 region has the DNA TGTGCCAGCAGTCAAAGGGGGCGCGCCTATGGCTACACCTTC. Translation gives CASSQRGRAYGYTF.

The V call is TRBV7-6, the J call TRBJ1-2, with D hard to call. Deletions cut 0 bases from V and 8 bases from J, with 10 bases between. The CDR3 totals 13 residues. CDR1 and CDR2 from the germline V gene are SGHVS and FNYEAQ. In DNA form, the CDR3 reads TGTGCCAGCAGCTTAGCCGGGTCGGGAGGCTACACCTTC. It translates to CASSLAGSGGYTF. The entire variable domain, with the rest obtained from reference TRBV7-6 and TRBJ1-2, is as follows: GAGVSQSPRYKVTKRGQDVALRCDPISGHVSLYWYRQALGQGPEFLTYFNYEAQQDKSGLPNDRFSAERPEGSISTLTIQRTEQRDSAMYRCASSLAGSGGYTFGSGTRLTVV.

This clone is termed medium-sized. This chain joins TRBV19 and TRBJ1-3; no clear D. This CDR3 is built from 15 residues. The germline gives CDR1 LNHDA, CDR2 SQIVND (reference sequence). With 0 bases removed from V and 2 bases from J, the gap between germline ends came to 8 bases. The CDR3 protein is CASSIDWSAGNTIYF. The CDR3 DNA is TGTGCCAGTAGTATAGACTGGAGTGCTGGAAACACCATATATTTT.

The CDR3: CASSSQGYNSPLHF. CDR3 DNA: TGTGCCAGCAGTTCACAGGGCTATAATTCACCCCTCCACTTT. The chain employs TRBV7-6 and TRBJ1-6, with a weak D call TRBD1 (6 bases). CDR1 is SGHVS and CDR2 is FNYEAQ in the germline V gene. The V and J ends lost 6 bases and 3 bases respectively, with 9 bases between them. The CDR3 has 14 amino acids.

CDR3 in amino acids: CASRRLAGPTDTQYF. For the CDR3, the DNA is TGTGCCAGCAGACGCCTGGCAGGCCCCACAGATACGCAGTATTTT. The chain combines TRBV28 with TRBJ2-3; no clear D gene. Trimming took off 6 bases at V and 2 bases at J, with 15 bases between the two ends. Germline assignment: CDR1 MDHEN and CDR2 SYDVKM. The CDR3 length is 15 residues. The full variable domain, its missing parts supplied by reference TRBV28 and TRBJ2-3, is DVKVTQSSRYLVKRTGEKVFLECVQDMDHENMFWYRQDPGLGLRLIYFSYDVKMKEKGDIPEGYSVSREKKERFSLILESASTNQTSMYLCASRRLAGPTDTQYFGPGTRLTVL.

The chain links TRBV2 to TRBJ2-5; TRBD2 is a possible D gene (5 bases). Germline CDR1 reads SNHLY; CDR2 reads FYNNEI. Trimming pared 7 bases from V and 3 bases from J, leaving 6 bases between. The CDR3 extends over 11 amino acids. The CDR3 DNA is TGTGCCAGCACCGGGGAAGAGACCCAGTACTTC. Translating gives CASTGEETQYF.

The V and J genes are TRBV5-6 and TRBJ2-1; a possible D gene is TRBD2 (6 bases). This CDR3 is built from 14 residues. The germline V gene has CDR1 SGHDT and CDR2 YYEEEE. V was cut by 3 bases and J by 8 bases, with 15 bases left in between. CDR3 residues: CASSSTAGRDEQFF. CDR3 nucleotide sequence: TGTGCCAGCAGCTCCACCGCGGGGCGGGATGAGCAGTTCTTC.

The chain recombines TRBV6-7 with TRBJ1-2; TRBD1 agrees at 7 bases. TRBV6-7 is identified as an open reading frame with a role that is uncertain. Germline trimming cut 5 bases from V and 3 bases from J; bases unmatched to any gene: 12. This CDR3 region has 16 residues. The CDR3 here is CASSPKWPGQHYGYTF. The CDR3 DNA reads TGTGCCAGCAGTCCGAAGTGGCCGGGACAGCACTATGGCTACACCTTC.

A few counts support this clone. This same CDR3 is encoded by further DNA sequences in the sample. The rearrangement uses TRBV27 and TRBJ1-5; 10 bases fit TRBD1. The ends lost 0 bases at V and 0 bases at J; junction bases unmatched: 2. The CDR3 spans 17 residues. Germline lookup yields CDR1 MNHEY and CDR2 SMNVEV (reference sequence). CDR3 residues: CASSLSGDRGSNQPQHF. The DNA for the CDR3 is TGTGCCAGCAGTTTATCAGGGGACAGGGGTAGCAATCAGCCCCAGCATTTT.

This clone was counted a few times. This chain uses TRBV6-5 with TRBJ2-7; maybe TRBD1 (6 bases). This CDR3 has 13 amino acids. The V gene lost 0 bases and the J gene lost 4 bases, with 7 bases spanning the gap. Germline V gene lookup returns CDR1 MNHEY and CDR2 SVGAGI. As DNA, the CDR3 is TGTGCCAGCAGTTACTCGACAGGTTACGAGCAGTACTTC. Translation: CASSYSTGYEQYF.

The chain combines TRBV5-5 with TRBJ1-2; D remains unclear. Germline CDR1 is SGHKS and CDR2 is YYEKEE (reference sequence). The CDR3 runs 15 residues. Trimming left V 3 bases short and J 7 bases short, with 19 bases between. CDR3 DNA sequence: TGTGCCAGCAGCTCAACCCGCGAAGTGGGCCTTGGCTACACCTTC. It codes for CASSSTREVGLGYTF.

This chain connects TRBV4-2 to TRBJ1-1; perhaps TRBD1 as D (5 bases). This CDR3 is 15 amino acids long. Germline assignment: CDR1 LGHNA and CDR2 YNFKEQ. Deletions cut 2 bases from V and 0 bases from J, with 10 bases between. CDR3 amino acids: CASSQPGFMNTEAFF. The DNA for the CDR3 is TGTGCCAGCAGCCAACCAGGGTTTATGAACACTGAAGCTTTCTTT.

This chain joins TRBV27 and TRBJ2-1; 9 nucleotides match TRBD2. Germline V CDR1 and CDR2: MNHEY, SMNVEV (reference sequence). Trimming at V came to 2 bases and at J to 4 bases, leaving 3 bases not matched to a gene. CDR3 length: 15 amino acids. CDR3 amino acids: CASSLAGGPYNEQFF. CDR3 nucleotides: TGTGCCAGCAGTTTAGCGGGAGGGCCATACAATGAGCAGTTCTTC.

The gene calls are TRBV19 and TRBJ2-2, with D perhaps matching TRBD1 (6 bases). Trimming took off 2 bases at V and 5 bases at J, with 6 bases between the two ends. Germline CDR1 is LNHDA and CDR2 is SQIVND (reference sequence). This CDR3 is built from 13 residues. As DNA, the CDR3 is TGTGCCAGTAGTATAAGGGGGACCGGGGAGCTGTTTTTT. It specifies CASSIRGTGELFF. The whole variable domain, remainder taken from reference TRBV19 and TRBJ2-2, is DGGITQSPKYLFRKEGQNVTLSCEQNLNHDAMYWYRQDPGQGLRLIYYSQIVNDFQKGDIAEGYSVSREKKESFPLTVTSAQKNPTAFYLCASSIRGTGELFFGEGSRLTVL.

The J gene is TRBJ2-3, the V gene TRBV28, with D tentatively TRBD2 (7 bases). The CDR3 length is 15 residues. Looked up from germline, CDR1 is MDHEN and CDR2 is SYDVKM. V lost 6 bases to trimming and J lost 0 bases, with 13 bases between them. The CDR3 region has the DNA TGTGCCAGCAGCTTAGGGGGGGTGAGCACAGATACGCAGTATTTT. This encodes CASSLGGVSTDTQYF.

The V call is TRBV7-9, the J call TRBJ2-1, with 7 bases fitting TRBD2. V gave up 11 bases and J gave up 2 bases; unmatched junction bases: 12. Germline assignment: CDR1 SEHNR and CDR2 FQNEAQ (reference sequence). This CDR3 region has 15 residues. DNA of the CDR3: TGTGCCGGCCACCGTGGGGGGGAGCCCTACAATGAGCAGTTCTTC. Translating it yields CAGHRGGEPYNEQFF.